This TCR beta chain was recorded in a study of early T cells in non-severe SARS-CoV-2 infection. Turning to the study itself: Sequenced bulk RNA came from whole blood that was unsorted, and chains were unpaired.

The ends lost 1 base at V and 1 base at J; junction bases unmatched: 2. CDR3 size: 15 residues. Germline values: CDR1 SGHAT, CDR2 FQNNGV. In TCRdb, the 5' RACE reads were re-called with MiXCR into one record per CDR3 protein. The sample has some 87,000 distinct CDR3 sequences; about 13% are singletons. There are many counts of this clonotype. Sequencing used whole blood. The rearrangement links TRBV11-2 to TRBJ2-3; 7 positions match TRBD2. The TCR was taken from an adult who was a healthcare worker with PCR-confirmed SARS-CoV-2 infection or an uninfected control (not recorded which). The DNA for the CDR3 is TGTGCCAGCAGCTTAGTAGCGGGCGGCACAGATACGCAGTATTTT. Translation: CASSLVAGGTDTQYF.